The clone carrying this T cell receptor (beta chain) turned up a few times. What it binds is not known. V lost 0 bases and J lost 3, with 6 bases in between. CDR1 is MRHNA, CDR2 SNTAGT, per germline. This CDR3 is 14 amino acids long. Built from TCR beta cDNA, the libraries had unique molecular identifiers in them. TCRdb fed the PCR reads into MiXCR, producing one record per CDR3 protein. Of under 900,000 distinct CDR3 sequences in the sample, approximately 57% were seen once. This sample was included in a study of post-analysis software for immune sequencing data. Whole-study context: Relapsing-remitting, secondary progressive and progressive-relapsing forms made up the multiple sclerosis disease courses.

Study-level findings and limits: Samples from one preparation batch, clustered by F measure, grouped strongly together. TRBV segments more frequent in patients than in controls numbered five and included TRBV5-6, TRBV5-1 and TRBV20-1. People with multiple sclerosis had a significantly lower normalized Chao1 diversity than controls did.

Sequenced input: blood. This TCR was sampled from a girl aged 5-17 years with multiple sclerosis. V and J are TRBV6-4 and TRBJ1-5, with D uncertain. CDR3 sequence (DNA): TGTGCCAGCAGTGACTCGGCGACCAATCAGCCCCAGCATTTT. Amino acid sequence: CASSDSATNQPQHF.